Listed below are T cell receptor beta chains from one sample, sequenced in a study of T cell repertoires in cytomegalovirus infection. What these receptors recognize is not known. TCRdb redid the calling of the reads with MiXCR, one entry per CDR3 protein. The sample has just over 450,000 distinct CDR3 sequences; more than 40% are singletons. The sequences come from cultured PBMCs, collected from culture after CMV antigen stimulation. Receptor source: a human donor in good health (CMV status not recorded). Some clones in this sample may be carry-over from other donors' samples. Each CDR3 is given with its conserved first and last residue. The order of the fields is J gene, D gene, clone size, V gene, CDR3 DNA, CDR3 protein. A D gene is named only where the DNA matches it firmly. Clone size appears in some rows only: once, few, many, or a class for an expanded clone.

TRBJ1-1 - - TRBV15 TGTGCCACCAGCTTCCCACGTGGGGGGCTCGACACTGAAGCTTTCTTT CATSFPRGGLDTEAFF
TRBJ2-7 TRBD2 - TRBV5-4 TGTGCCAGCAGTCCCTCGACTAGCCACGAGCAGTACTTC CASSPSTSHEQYF
TRBJ1-2 - once TRBV4-3 TGCGCCAGCAGCCAAGAGAGGAAGAGCGATGGCTACACCTTC CASSQERKSDGYTF
TRBJ2-1 TRBD1 few TRBV12-3/TRBV12-4 TGTGCCAGCAGTTTCCGGGGACAGGGGAAGAATGAGCAGTTCTTC CASSFRGQGKNEQFF
TRBJ1-6 - few TRBV7-9 TGTGCCAGCAGCCCATGGGTTGGGGGAACCCCCTCCTCACCCCTCCACTTT CASSPWVGGTPSSPLHF
TRBJ2-7 - many TRBV7-2 TGTGCCAGCAGCCCCCGACAGAGCTCCTACGAGCAGTACTTC CASSPRQSSYEQYF
TRBJ2-3 TRBD1 few TRBV4-2 TGTGCCAGCAGCCAAGTATCGGGACAGGGGGCCGTTGGCACAGATACGCAGTATTTT CASSQVSGQGAVGTDTQYF
TRBJ2-1 TRBD2 few TRBV19 TGTGCCAGTAGTATATTCCCCTCACTAGCGGGAGGCTACAATGAGCAGTTCTTC CASSIFPSLAGGYNEQFF
TRBJ1-4 - - TRBV5-1 TGCGCCAGCAGCTTGTCGGGGAGCGTAGCCGAAAAACTGTTTTTT CASSLSGSVAEKLFF
TRBJ2-1 - many TRBV7-2 TGTGCCAGCAGCCCCGGCGGGCAATCCTACAATGAGCAGTTCTTC CASSPGGQSYNEQFF
TRBJ1-2 - many TRBV7-2 TGTGCCAGCAGCTCTTATGGCTACACCTTC CASSSYGYTF
TRBJ2-7 - - TRBV29-1 TGCAGCGTCCAGGGGCCGGCAGACTACGAGCAGTACTTC CSVQGPADYEQYF
TRBJ2-4 TRBD1 - TRBV6-5 TGTGCCAGCAGTGACAGGGCGACCAAAAACATTCAGTACTTC CASSDRATKNIQYF
TRBJ2-5 - few TRBV4-3 TGCGCCAGCAGCCAAGATATGAGCGGGCGGTCCATGAGGGAGACCCAGTACTTC CASSQDMSGRSMRETQYF
TRBJ2-7 - few TRBV6-1 TGTGCCAGCAGTGAAGGGGCGTACGAGCAGTACTTC CASSEGAYEQYF
TRBJ2-5 - few TRBV5-4 TGTGCCAGCAGACGCGCCGGGGGCAAAGAGACCCAGTACTTC CASRRAGGKETQYF
TRBJ2-3 - - TRBV12-3/TRBV12-4 TGTGCCAGCAGTTTAGTGGGGAATTCAGATACGCAGTATTTT CASSLVGNSDTQYF
TRBJ2-3 - many TRBV7-2 TGTGCCAGCAGCCTTGGTGCCTCTCGGGGAGATACGCAGTATTTT CASSLGASRGDTQYF
TRBJ1-2 - few TRBV5-1 TGCGCCAGCAGCTTGACAGGTGGGGATGGCTACACCTTC CASSLTGGDGYTF
TRBJ2-2 TRBD1 few TRBV5-4 TGTGCCAGCACCATACTAAGCAGGGGGTACGCCGGGGAGCTGTTTTTT CASTILSRGYAGELFF
TRBJ1-6 - - TRBV7-2 TGTGCCAGCAGCCCTCTCGAGCCAGGACTAAATTCACCCCTCCACTTT CASSPLEPGLNSPLHF
TRBJ2-3 - - TRBV2 TGTGCCAGCACCCGGGGCTCAACCTACACAGATACGCAGTATTTT CASTRGSTYTDTQYF
TRBJ2-7 - - TRBV7-9 TGTGCCAGCAGCTCCAACTATCAGGAGCAGTACTTC CASSSNYQEQYF
TRBJ2-3 TRBD2 few TRBV7-6 TGTGCCAGCAGCCGCCGAAGCGGGGGAAGCACAGATACGCAGTATTTT CASSRRSGGSTDTQYF
TRBJ2-1 - few TRBV7-2 TGTGCCAGCAGCTCCCCGGGCGGACTCCTCTACAATGAGCAGTTCTTC CASSSPGGLLYNEQFF
TRBJ1-2 - few TRBV12-3/TRBV12-4 TGTGCCAGCAGTTTAGCGCACCATGGCTACACCTTC CASSLAHHGYTF
TRBJ1-1 TRBD1 - TRBV7-6 TGTGCCAGCCGGGGACAGCCGGAAACTGAAGCTTTCTTT CASRGQPETEAFF
TRBJ2-1 TRBD2 - TRBV5-1 TGCGCCAGCAGCACCCGGGGACTAGCTGGTTACAATGAGCAGTTCTTC CASSTRGLAGYNEQFF
TRBJ2-3 - - TRBV5-1 TGCGCCAGCAGCTTAGAGGGCAGTCCTACCACAGATACGCAGTATTTT CASSLEGSPTTDTQYF
TRBJ1-5 - few TRBV7-8 TGTGCCAGCAGTTCTGGGCAGTCTCAGCCCCAGCATTTT CASSSGQSQPQHF
TRBJ2-7 - - TRBV10-3 TGTGCCATCAGTGAGTGGGGAGCCCCCTACGAGCAGTACTTC CAISEWGAPYEQYF
TRBJ2-7 - few TRBV27 TGTGCCAGCTCTTCTCGAGGGCCCGGCTACGAGCAGTACTTC CASSSRGPGYEQYF
TRBJ1-6 - - TRBV5-1 TGCGCCAGCAGCCGCGGGGACGGACCTTTTGATTCACCCCTCCACTTT CASSRGDGPFDSPLHF
TRBJ1-2 - - TRBV4-1 TGCGCCAGCAGCCAAGGGAAGGTTGACTACACCTTC CASSQGKVDYTF
TRBJ2-2 TRBD2 few TRBV11-2 TGTGCCAGCAGCCTCGCGGGAGGGCCCACCGGGGAGCTGTTTTTT CASSLAGGPTGELFF
TRBJ2-5 - many TRBV27 TGTGCCAGCAGTTTCCCAGGGGAGACCCAGTACTTC CASSFPGETQYF
TRBJ2-5 - - TRBV6-5 TGTGCCAGCAGTTACTCGGCCACCCAAGAGACCCAGTACTTC CASSYSATQETQYF
TRBJ2-3 - many TRBV7-2 TGTGCCAGCAGCTTGACGTCTGCAGATACGCAGTATTTT CASSLTSADTQYF
TRBJ1-6 TRBD1 few TRBV7-8 TGTGCCAGCAGCTTAGGGGGTTCAGGGGGTAATTCACCCCTCCACTTT CASSLGGSGGNSPLHF
TRBJ1-5 TRBD1 - TRBV12-3/TRBV12-4 TGTGCCAGCAGTGTCCGGGACAGTAGCAATCAGCCCCAGCATTTT CASSVRDSSNQPQHF
TRBJ2-7 - - TRBV6-2/TRBV6-3 TGTGCCAGCATTACACCGGGCAGGGGCTACGAGCAGTACTTC CASITPGRGYEQYF